Listed below are T cell receptor beta chains from one sample, sequenced in a study of identical twins' blood T cells. TCRdb reprocessed the 5' RACE reads with MiXCR, giving one entry per CDR3 protein. The sample records fewer than 450,000 distinct CDR3 sequences, around 30% being singletons. Sequencing was performed on PBMCs. Source of these receptors: a woman aged 18-49 years in good health. Both conserved end residues are part of each CDR3. The D gene is left open where the match is weak. Rows may omit the clone size; those that give it use once, few, many or a size class.

j_gene | d_gene | abundance | v_gene | CDR3nt | CDR3aa
TRBJ1-4 | . | . | TRBV29-1 | TGCAGCGTAGCGACCGGGACAAGTAACGAAAAACTGTTTTTT | CSVATGTSNEKLFF
TRBJ2-3 | TRBD2 | few | TRBV3-1 | TGTGCCAGCAGCCACCAAATTACAGCGGGGGGCGGGAGGGATACGCAGTATTTT | CASSHQITAGGGRDTQYF
TRBJ2-1 | TRBD2 | . | TRBV7-6 | TGTGCCAGCAGTGCGCTAGCGGGAGGAGATGAGCAGTTCTTC | CASSALAGGDEQFF
TRBJ2-1 | . | . | TRBV7-9 | TGTGCCAGCAGCTTACTAGCTCGGGATGAGCAGTTCTTC | CASSLLARDEQFF
TRBJ1-2 | . | few | TRBV5-6 | TGTGCCAGCAGCTTGGAGAGGAGGGAGTCTGGCTACACCTTC | CASSLERRESGYTF
TRBJ2-7 | TRBD2 | . | TRBV4-3 | TGCGCCAGCCTCAAGTGCGGACTAGCGGGAGAGGCCTACGAGCAGTACTTC | CASLKCGLAGEAYEQYF
TRBJ2-5 | . | many | TRBV3-1 | TGTGCCAGCAGCCACCACCCTAGCGAAGAGACCCAGTACTTC | CASSHHPSEETQYF
TRBJ2-1 | . | . | TRBV7-2 | TGTGCCAGCAGCTTAAGATTTTCGACTCTCAATGAGCAGTTCTTC | CASSLRFSTLNEQFF
TRBJ1-1 | TRBD1 | many | TRBV12-3/TRBV12-4 | TGTGCCAGCAGTGGGACAGGACTTGAAGCTTTCTTT | CASSGTGLEAFF
TRBJ1-4 | TRBD1 | many | TRBV20-1 | TGCAGTGCCACCAGGGGGTCGAATGAAAAACTGTTTTTT | CSATRGSNEKLFF
TRBJ2-1 | TRBD2 | . | TRBV20-1 | TGCAGTGCTAGAAAACTAGCGGGAGACGAGCAGTTCTTC | CSARKLAGDEQFF
TRBJ2-7 | . | . | TRBV6-5 | TGTGCCAGCTGGAAAAAGTCTTACGAGCAGTACTTC | CASWKKSYEQYF
TRBJ2-7 | . | . | TRBV3-1 | TGTGCCAGCAGCCAAGAGCTGGGACTCCCTAACGAGCAGTACTTC | CASSQELGLPNEQYF
TRBJ1-6 | TRBD1 | few | TRBV7-9 | TGTGCCAGCAGCTTTTGGGACAGACCATCCTTCGATAATTCACCCCTCCACTTT | CASSFWDRPSFDNSPLHF
TRBJ1-2 | . | few | TRBV10-3 | TGTGCCATCAGTGAAAGAACGGAGCACGGCTACACCTTC | CAISERTEHGYTF
TRBJ1-1 | . | few | TRBV7-2 | TGTGCCAGCAGCTTCAATCTCCCCCCCACTGAAGCTTTCTTT | CASSFNLPPTEAFF
TRBJ2-6 | TRBD1 | few | TRBV2 | TGTGCCAGCAGAGGGGGCGCTGGGGCCAACGTCCTGACTTTC | CASRGGAGANVLTF
TRBJ1-5 | . | . | TRBV20-1 | TGCAGTGCTAGTGTGGGGCTAAGCAATCAGCCCCAGCATTTT | CSASVGLSNQPQHF
TRBJ1-5 | . | . | TRBV12-3/TRBV12-4 | TGTGCCAGCAGTTTAGGGGAACGGAAATTTCAGGCCCAGCATTTT | CASSLGERKFQAQHF
TRBJ1-2 | . | few | TRBV7-9 | TGTGCCAGCGTCGGGAGCTACTATGGCTACACCTTC | CASVGSYYGYTF
TRBJ1-2 | TRBD1 | few | TRBV3-1 | TGTGCCAGCAGCCAAATGGACAGGGCTAACTATGGCTACACCTTC | CASSQMDRANYGYTF
TRBJ2-1 | TRBD2 | once | TRBV5-4 | TGTGCCAGCAGCCCAGACGGGACTAGTGGGAATGAGCAGTTCTTC | CASSPDGTSGNEQFF
TRBJ1-1 | . | many | TRBV5-1 | TGCGCCAGCAGCTTGTTATGGCAGGGAGACACTGAAGCTTTCTTT | CASSLLWQGDTEAFF
TRBJ1-3 | . | . | TRBV19 | TGTGCCAGTAGCCCGCCGCGAGCGGGAGGAAACACCATATATTTT | CASSPPRAGGNTIYF
TRBJ1-1 | . | . | TRBV5-6 | TGTGCCAGCAGCCCATTTGGGGTCACTGAAGCTTTCTTT | CASSPFGVTEAFF
TRBJ1-2 | TRBD1 | . | TRBV19 | TGTGCCAGTAGTATCGGACAGGGAATAATGGACTACACCTTC | CASSIGQGIMDYTF
TRBJ2-2 | TRBD2 | few | TRBV2 | TGTGCCAGCAGTGTCGATAAGGCTAGCGGAGGGATCACCGGGGAGCTGTTTTTT | CASSVDKASGGITGELFF
TRBJ1-2 | TRBD1 | . | TRBV20-1 | TGCAGTGCCTCGGACAGGGGTTTGGATGGCTACACCTTC | CSASDRGLDGYTF
TRBJ1-2 | . | few | TRBV20-1 | TGCAGTGCTCATTACAACTATGGCTACACCTTC | CSAHYNYGYTF
TRBJ1-1 | . | . | TRBV6-5 | TGTGTCACAGAAATGAACACTGAAGCTTTCTTT | CVTEMNTEAFF
TRBJ2-2 | . | few | TRBV19 | TGTGCCAGTCTACCGAGGAGCACCGGGGAGCTGTTTTTT | CASLPRSTGELFF
TRBJ1-1 | . | . | TRBV3-1 | TGTGCCAGCAGTCCCGCGATTCTCACCCCAGCACTAGGAGCTTTCTTT | CASSPAILTPALGAFF
TRBJ1-2 | . | few | TRBV7-9 | TGTGCCAGCAGCAAGTCGACAGTTAACTATGGCTACACCTTC | CASSKSTVNYGYTF
TRBJ1-1 | TRBD1 | many | TRBV29-1 | TGCAGCGTTGAAGATTATCGAACAGGGGGTTCGTACACTGAAGCTTTCTTT | CSVEDYRTGGSYTEAFF
TRBJ2-3 | TRBD2 | . | TRBV5-1 | TGCGCCAGCAGCCAACCTAGCGGGGGAGGTTGGACCCCTAGCACAGATACGCAGTATTTT | CASSQPSGGGWTPSTDTQYF